Each of the 32 T cell receptor beta chains below was sequenced from the same sample in a study of T cell responses to AZD1222 COVID-19 vaccine. Some clones are missing from TCRdb's copy, which holds only in-frame ones; the method was immunoSEQ multiplex PCR. The data show 90,000 to 150,000 clones, around nine tenths seen once. Here the sequenced sample was peripheral blood, taken on day 0 of AZD1222 vaccination. These receptors were collected from an adult in good health.

The chain employs TRBV5-1 and TRBJ2-3, with TRBD1 as a possible D gene (6 bases). The CDR3 is 15 amino acids. Germline V CDR1 and CDR2: SGHRS, YFSETQ. Trimming cost V 0 bases and J 1 base, with 9 bases left between them. This CDR3 reads CASSLGGQRTDTQYF. CDR3 DNA sequence: TGCGCCAGCAGCTTGGGCGGACAGCGCACAGATACGCAGTATTTT.

The V gene is TRBV5-5, the J gene TRBJ1-5, with D possibly matching TRBD1 (6 bases). The V gene lost 4 bases and the J gene lost 2 bases, with 10 bases spanning the gap. The CDR3 sequence is 14 residues long. Germline assignment: CDR1 SGHKS and CDR2 YYEKEE (reference sequence). The CDR3 DNA reads TGTGCCAGCAGCCGGGCAGGGGGCAATCAGCCCCAGCATTTT. Translation: CASSRAGGNQPQHF.

Regarding this clone: The junction departs from germline at one end; a sequencing error may be responsible. The genes are TRBV7-7 and TRBJ2-2, with 7 bases identical to TRBD2. Germline loops: CDR1 SSHAT, CDR2 FNYEAQ (reference sequence). This CDR3 is built from 14 residues. This chain's CDR3 is CASSLGLPRGELFF. CDR3 sequence (DNA): TGTGCTAGCAGCTTGGGACTACCACGGGGGGAGCTGTTTTTT.

This chain connects TRBV5-1 to TRBJ2-1; D gene ambiguous. Trimming removed 1 base at V and 5 bases at J, with 1 base between. Germline assignment: CDR1 SGHRS and CDR2 YFSETQ. The CDR3 totals 11 residues. CDR3 sequence (DNA): TGCGCCAGCAGCTTGAACAATGAGCAGTTCTTC. Translating gives CASSLNNEQFF.

The chain recombines TRBV30 with TRBJ2-7, with 9 bases lining up with TRBD2. After removal of 0 bases from V and 4 bases from J, the junction contained 13 bases not matched to a gene. CDR1 GTSNPN and CDR2 SVGIG come from the germline V gene (reference sequence). The CDR3 length is 17 residues. CDR3: CAWSVRVPLAGWYEQYF. The CDR3 bases are TGTGCCTGGAGTGTACGGGTCCCCCTAGCGGGATGGTACGAGCAGTACTTC.

The CDR3 bases are TGTGCCAGCAGTTTGAGAGGGACAGGGGCCGGGGAGCTGTTTTTT. Residues: CASSLRGTGAGELFF. This chain uses TRBV28 with TRBJ2-2; 10 positions agree with TRBD1. Germline trimming cut 3 bases from V and 6 bases from J; bases unmatched to any gene: 4. This CDR3 region has 15 residues. In germline, CDR1 is MDHEN, CDR2 SYDVKM.

The chain uses TRBV5-4 and TRBJ2-3; D possibly uses TRBD1 or TRBD2 (5 bases each). Germline V lookup: CDR1 SGHNT, CDR2 YYREEE (reference sequence). The CDR3 has 15 amino acids. The V gene lost 3 bases and the J gene lost 3 bases, with 14 bases spanning the gap. The CDR3, as DNA: TGTGCCAGCAGCTGGGGGAAGGTTCGGACAGATACGCAGTATTTT. This codes for CASSWGKVRTDTQYF. Supplemented by reference TRBV5-4 and TRBJ2-3, the full variable domain reads ETGVTQSPTHLIKTRGQQVTLRCSSQSGHNTVSWYQQALGQGPQFIFQYYREEENGRGNFPPRFSGLQFPNYSSELNVNALELDDSALYLCASSWGKVRTDTQYFGPGTRLTVL.

This chain uses TRBV5-1 with TRBJ2-7, with D maybe TRBD2 (5 bases). CDR3 length equals 15 residues. In germline, CDR1 is SGHRS, CDR2 YFSETQ. Trimming stripped 3 bases from V and 5 bases from J, with 18 bases between. The CDR3: CASSSRTGLVHEQYF. The DNA for the CDR3 is TGCGCCAGCAGCTCGCGGACTGGGTTGGTCCACGAGCAGTACTTC.

This sequence joins TRBV28 and TRBJ2-7, with a tentative D call TRBD1 (6 bases). V lost 6 bases and J 2 bases, leaving 17 bases between the germline ends. From germline, CDR1 is MDHEN and CDR2 SYDVKM. This CDR3 has 15 amino acids. The CDR3 DNA sequence: TGTGCCAGCAGCCTTCAGGGGATAGTCGCCTACGAGCAGTACTTC. Protein product: CASSLQGIVAYEQYF.

The V and J genes are TRBV3-1 (or the pseudogene TRBV3-2) and TRBJ1-1; D is unclear. Germline V CDR1 and CDR2: LGHDT, YNNKEL (reference sequence). V was cut by 3 bases and J by 6 bases, with 11 bases left in between. The CDR3 runs to 13 residues. The CDR3 nucleotides are TGTGCCAGCAGCCAGGGGTCGTTTCCTGAAGCTTTCTTT. Its protein is CASSQGSFPEAFF.

The chain carries TRBV7-3 and TRBJ1-6; D call uncertain. There are 18 residues in the CDR3. Looked up from germline, CDR1 is SGHTA and CDR2 is FQGTGA. V lost 2 bases and J 0 bases, leaving 14 bases between the germline ends. The CDR3 loop reads CASSLQHTSSSYNSPLHF. In DNA, the CDR3 is TGTGCCAGCAGCTTACAGCACACCTCGAGCTCCTATAATTCACCCCTCCACTTT.

This sequence joins TRBV28 and TRBJ1-6, with a weak D call TRBD1 (6 bases). Trimming removed 4 bases at V and 6 bases at J, with 19 bases between. The CDR3 runs 17 residues. Germline V gene sequence: CDR1 MDHEN, CDR2 SYDVKM. CDR3 nucleotide sequence: TGTGCCAGCAGTTCTCCAGGGAGGGCAGGGGCTAATTCACCCCTCCACTTT. Translation: CASSSPGRAGANSPLHF.

This rearrangement joins TRBV19 to TRBJ1-1, with TRBD1 matching over 9 bases. The CDR3 has 15 residues. Germline-derived CDR1 and CDR2 are LNHDA and SQIVND (reference sequence). V shed 3 bases and J 5 bases; nucleotides not matched to a gene: 7. DNA of the CDR3: TGTGCCAGTAGTATGGGAGGGACAGGGTTTACTGAAGCTTTCTTT. Encoded protein: CASSMGGTGFTEAFF.

This clone was picked up a small number of times. V is TRBV28 and J is TRBJ2-3, with D perhaps TRBD2 (6 bases). This CDR3 contains 15 residues. Germline V lookup: CDR1 MDHEN, CDR2 SYDVKM. Deletions cut 11 bases from V and 3 bases from J, with 21 bases between. In DNA, the CDR3 is TGTGCCTCCAGAGGGTGGGTTAGCGGAACAGATACGCAGTATTTT. Protein sequence: CASRGWVSGTDTQYF.

V gene TRBV9 combines with J gene TRBJ2-4; 9 nucleotides align to TRBD1. CDR3 length: 14 amino acids. From germline, CDR1 is SGDLS and CDR2 YYNGEE. The J segment lost 6 bases and the V segment lost 6 bases, leaving 7 bases of the junction unmatched. The CDR3 region has the DNA TGTGCCAGCACGCCGGGACAGGGCTTAAACATTCAGTACTTC. Protein sequence: CASTPGQGLNIQYF.

This sequence joins TRBV9 and TRBJ2-1, with TRBD1 matching 7 bases. Germline CDR1 SGDLS, CDR2 YYNGEE. The CDR3 length is 14 residues. The V gene end was trimmed by 3 bases and the J gene end by 1 base; junction bases not matched to a gene: 1. The CDR3 DNA reads as TGTGCCAGCAGCGCGGGACAGTCCTACAATGAGCAGTTCTTC. It is translated as CASSAGQSYNEQFF. Drawing the rest from reference TRBV9 and TRBJ2-1, the complete variable domain is DSGVTQTPKHLITATGQRVTLRCSPRSGDLSVYWYQQSLDQGLQFLIQYYNGEERAKGNILERFSAQQFPDLHSELNLSSLELGDSALYFCASSAGQSYNEQFFGPGTRLTVL.

J is TRBJ1-3 and V is TRBV7-8, with D unresolved. The length of the CDR3 is 15 residues. Trimming took off 5 bases at V and 0 bases at J, with 11 bases between the two ends. Germline CDR1 reads SGHVS; CDR2 reads FQNEAQ. The DNA of the CDR3 is TGTGCCAGCAGCCCCCACCCGAGCTCTGGAAACACCATATATTTT. Its translation is CASSPHPSSGNTIYF.

The rearrangement uses TRBV25-1 and TRBJ2-7, with D possibly TRBD2 on 6 matching bases. CDR1 and CDR2 from the germline V gene are MGHDK and SYGVNS. V lost 5 bases and J 3 bases, leaving 20 bases between the germline ends. There are 16 residues in the CDR3. CDR3 in amino acids: CASSPASAGGYYEQYF. The CDR3 coding sequence is TGTGCCAGCAGTCCAGCCTCCGCAGGAGGGTACTACGAGCAGTACTTC.

CDR3 sequence (DNA): TGTGCCAGCAGCTCCGGACAGAGCACAGATACGCAGTATTTT. Its protein is CASSSGQSTDTQYF. V usage is TRBV7-9 and J usage is TRBJ2-3, with a possible D match to TRBD1 (6 bases). The V end was cut by 4 bases, the J end by 0 bases, with 8 bases between. The germline gives CDR1 SEHNR, CDR2 FQNEAQ (reference sequence). This CDR3 comprises 14 residues.

The table lists this clone with a count of one. Other nucleotide sequences from this sample produce the same CDR3. V is TRBV12-3 or TRBV12-4 and J is TRBJ2-7; D possibly matches TRBD1 or TRBD2 (5 bases each). V lost 3 bases and J 2 bases, leaving 8 bases between the germline ends. CDR3 length equals 13 residues. CDR3 amino acids: CASSLQGAYEQYF. CDR3 in DNA: TGTGCCAGCAGTTTGCAGGGAGCCTACGAGCAGTACTTC.

The chain is built from TRBV9 and TRBJ2-2, with a weak D call TRBD2 (6 bases). Trimming removed 4 bases at V and 7 bases at J, with 14 bases between. Germline V gene lookup returns CDR1 SGDLS and CDR2 YYNGEE. CDR3 length: 14 amino acids. The DNA for the CDR3 is TGTGCCAGCAGCACGGGAGCTATAGTCGGGGAGCTGTTTTTT. Its translation is CASSTGAIVGELFF.

This chain joins TRBV27 and TRBJ2-1; TRBD1 aligns across 9 bases. The CDR3 is 15 residues long. Germline trimming cut 5 bases from V and 6 bases from J; bases unmatched to any gene: 8. The V gene's germline CDR1 is MNHEY and CDR2 SMNVEV (reference sequence). The CDR3 nucleotides read TGTGCCAGCAGTATGAGGACAGGGGAAGGCAATGAGCAGTTCTTC. It is translated as CASSMRTGEGNEQFF.

This sequence joins TRBV28 and TRBJ2-6; the D gene is possibly TRBD2 (5 bases). Trimming took off 8 bases at V and 4 bases at J, with 12 bases between the two ends. Germline-derived CDR1 and CDR2 are MDHEN and SYDVKM. The CDR3 runs 14 residues. The CDR3 sequence is CASGLSGGANVLTF. Here the CDR3 DNA reads TGTGCCAGCGGACTTTCGGGCGGGGCCAACGTCCTGACTTTC.

V is TRBV24-1 and J is TRBJ2-3; 7 bases are shared with TRBD1. The CDR3 has 13 amino acids. Germline-derived CDR1 and CDR2 are KGHDR and SFDVKD. V trimming: 6 bases; J trimming: 5 bases; junction bases outside the gene matches: 4. In DNA form, the CDR3 reads TGTGCCACCAGTAGAGGGGGCCAAGATACGCAGTATTTT. Its protein is CATSRGGQDTQYF.

The chain has TRBV19 and TRBJ2-1; D perhaps matches TRBD2 (6 bases). Trimming left V 0 bases short and J 0 bases short, with 12 bases between. The CDR3 covers 17 residues. Germline-derived CDR1 and CDR2 are LNHDA and SQIVND (reference sequence). CDR3 amino acids: CASSIDWGESSYNEQFF. The CDR3 region has the DNA TGTGCCAGTAGTATAGATTGGGGGGAGAGCTCCTACAATGAGCAGTTCTTC.

In DNA, the CDR3 is TGCGCCAGTAGGACTAGCGGGGGCGGCGAGCAGTTCTTC. As protein: CASRTSGGGEQFF. The V call is TRBV5-1, the J call TRBJ2-1, with 13 positions matching TRBD2. V shed 8 bases and J 10 bases; nucleotides not matched to a gene: 6. The germline gives CDR1 SGHRS, CDR2 YFSETQ. The CDR3 contains 13 residues.

This clone was detected once. This rearrangement joins TRBV14 to TRBJ2-1; 7 nucleotides line up with TRBD2. CDR1 is SGHDN and CDR2 is FVKESK in the germline V gene. The J segment lost 7 bases and the V segment lost 4 bases, leaving 10 bases of the junction unmatched. CDR3 size: 15 residues. The CDR3: CASSPSGQQGNEQFF. The CDR3 DNA follows: TGTGCCAGCAGCCCTAGCGGCCAGCAGGGTAATGAGCAGTTCTTC.

This chain joins TRBV18 and TRBJ2-1, with D perhaps matching TRBD2 (6 bases). The ends were cut back, 6 bases at V and 6 bases at J, with 27 bases in the middle. The CDR3 loop spans 18 amino acids. The V gene's germline CDR1 is KGHSH and CDR2 LQKENI. The CDR3 here is CASSTLGVAVIQGNEQFF. For the CDR3, the DNA is TGTGCCAGCTCCACTCTAGGCGTAGCGGTTATCCAGGGCAATGAGCAGTTCTTC. The full variable domain, its missing parts supplied by reference TRBV18 and TRBJ2-1, is NAGVMQNPRHLVRRRGQEARLRCSPMKGHSHVYWYRQLPEEGLKFMVYLQKENIIDESGMPKERFSAEFPKEGPSILRIQQVVRGDSAAYFCASSTLGVAVIQGNEQFFGPGTRLTVL.

The gene calls are TRBV28 and TRBJ1-1; D may be TRBD1 (6 bases). Trimming stripped 7 bases from V and 3 bases from J, with 18 bases between. The CDR3 spans 15 residues. CDR1 is MDHEN and CDR2 is SYDVKM in the germline V gene. CDR3 in amino acids: CASTRGGRGDTEAFF. CDR3 sequence (DNA): TGTGCCAGCACACGGGGGGGCAGGGGAGACACTGAAGCTTTCTTT. Based on the CDR3 plus reference TRBV28 and TRBJ1-1, the full variable domain is DVKVTQSSRYLVKRTGEKVFLECVQDMDHENMFWYRQDPGLGLRLIYFSYDVKMKEKGDIPEGYSVSREKKERFSLILESASTNQTSMYLCASTRGGRGDTEAFFGQGTRLTVV.

This CDR3 reads CASSQGGVTGELFF. The DNA for the CDR3 is TGTGCCAGCAGCCAAGGCGGCGTCACCGGGGAGCTGTTTTTT. The chain is built from TRBV3-1 (or the pseudogene TRBV3-2) and TRBJ2-2; D remains ambiguous. There are 14 residues in the CDR3. Germline CDR1 reads LGHDT; CDR2 reads YNNKEL (reference sequence). V shed 1 base and J shed 4 bases, with 7 bases lying between them.

The chain employs TRBV19 and TRBJ2-1, with TRBD2 matching 13 bases. CDR3 length equals 16 residues. Germline V lookup: CDR1 LNHDA, CDR2 SQIVND (reference sequence). The V segment lost 5 bases and the J segment 4 bases; nucleotides outside the gene matches: 5. CDR3 sequence reads: CASSVGLAGIYNEQFF. The CDR3 bases are TGTGCCAGTAGTGTGGGACTAGCGGGGATATACAATGAGCAGTTCTTC.

This clone was counted only a few times. The rearrangement joins TRBV9 to TRBJ1-2, with D tentatively TRBD1 (6 bases). The CDR3 sequence is 15 residues long. Germline CDR1 SGDLS, CDR2 YYNGEE. With 1 base removed from V and 4 bases from J, the gap between germline ends came to 14 bases. Written as DNA, the CDR3 is TGTGCCAGCAGCGTATGGGGACCGGGGGCCTATGGCTACACCTTC. Translation gives CASSVWGPGAYGYTF.